This T cell receptor (beta chain) was captured by sequencing in a study of OX40 agonist ivuxolimab in advanced cancers. Study as a whole: Dose-escalation patients were diagnosed with hepatocellular carcinoma, melanoma, renal cell cancer or head and neck cancer.

Clones were read by immunoSEQ multiplex PCR, and TCRdb kept only the in-frame ones, dropping some. The sample holds tens of thousands of clones; over 75% are singletons and the top ten take more than 4.5%. This CDR3 region has 11 residues. Per the germline V gene, CDR1 is SEHNR and CDR2 is FQNEAQ (reference sequence). V was shortened by 2 bases and J by 14 bases, with 9 bases between the two germline ends. The sequencing here drew on CD4+ or CD8+ T cells sorted from blood, taken in a trial of the OX40 agonist ivuxolimab. V and J are TRBV7-9 and TRBJ1-4; the D is unclear. The TCR sequence derives from an adult with an advanced solid tumor such as melanoma, head and neck, liver or kidney cancer. CDR3 nucleotides: TGTGCCAGCAGCTTATCCTCCCGGCTGTTTTTT. This gives the protein CASSLSSRLFF.